The following is a TCR beta chain sequence with its context. Its antigen is not known. Germline V CDR1 and CDR2: SGHAT, FQNNGV. This CDR3 comprises 15 residues. Drawing of peripheral blood yielded roughly 10 milliliters from each donor. The data are from a study of blood T cells in healthy people across ages. Study results and caveats: Age brought a roughly linear fall in TCR beta diversity measured per million T cells.

Sample-barcoded 5' priming and a J-beta primer mix drove a second PCR of about 6 to 12 cycles. Via MiXCR, TCRdb re-called the 5' RACE reads, giving one row per CDR3 protein. The sample contains approximately 1.5 million distinct CDR3 sequences, roughly 43% of which appear only once. The J gene is TRBJ2-5, the V gene TRBV11-2, with unresolved D. Gene TRBJ2-7 matches the end of the DNA better, so the J call may be wrong. This receptor was taken from a woman younger than 35 in good health. The sample was blood. CDR3 in amino acids: CASSLDPVSSYEQYF. CDR3 bases: TGTGCCAGCAGCTTAGATCCGGTCAGCTCCTACGAGCAGTACTTC.